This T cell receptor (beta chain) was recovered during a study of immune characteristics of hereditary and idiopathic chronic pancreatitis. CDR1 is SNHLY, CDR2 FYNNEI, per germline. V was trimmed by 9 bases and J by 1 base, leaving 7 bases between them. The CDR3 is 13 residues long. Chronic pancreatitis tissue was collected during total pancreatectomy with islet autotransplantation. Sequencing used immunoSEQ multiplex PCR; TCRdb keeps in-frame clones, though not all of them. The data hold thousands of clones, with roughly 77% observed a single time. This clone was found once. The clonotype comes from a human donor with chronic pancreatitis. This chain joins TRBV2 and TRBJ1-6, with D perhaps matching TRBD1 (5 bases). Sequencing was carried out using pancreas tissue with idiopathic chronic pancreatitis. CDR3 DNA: TGTGCCAGTCGGACATCCTATAATTCACCCCTCCACTTT. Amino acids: CASRTSYNSPLHF.